The rows below give T cell receptor beta chains drawn from one sample of a study of cytomegalovirus exposure and HLA in healthy donors. The method was immunoSEQ multiplex PCR; TCRdb's version includes in-frame clones alone and lacks a portion of them. The table lists 170,000 or so clones, 65% to 85% of them singletons. The sample was PBMCs. These receptor sequences come from a young woman in good health and CMV-seropositive. Both conserved end residues are part of each CDR3. Fields, in order: CDR3 protein, CDR3 DNA, clone size, V gene, D gene, J gene. A D gene is named only where the DNA matches it firmly. Only some rows state a clone size, as once, few, many or a class for expanded clones.

CAISESGGNSNQPQHF | TGTGCCATCAGTGAGTCCGGCGGTAATAGCAATCAGCCCCAGCATTTT | - | TRBV10-3 | - | TRBJ1-5
CASSLVPGQGYNEQFF | TGCGCCAGCAGCTTGGTGCCGGGACAGGGCTACAATGAGCAGTTCTTC | - | TRBV5-1 | TRBD1 | TRBJ2-1
CASSLAGGREQYF | TGTGCCAGCAGCTTAGCGGGGGGGCGGGAGCAGTACTTC | few | TRBV6-5 | TRBD2 | TRBJ2-7
CASSAGYNYGYTF | TGTGCCAGCAGCGCGGGGTATAACTATGGCTACACCTTC | - | TRBV14 | - | TRBJ1-2
CATSRDWTGEETQYF | TGTGCCACCAGCAGAGATTGGACTGGAGAAGAGACCCAGTACTTC | - | TRBV15 | - | TRBJ2-5
CASSFEGSNTEAFF | TGCGCCAGCAGCTTTGAGGGTTCGAACACTGAAGCTTTCTTT | - | TRBV5-1 | - | TRBJ1-1
CASSLGSGLAGLGANVLTF | TGCGCCAGCAGCTTGGGCTCGGGACTGGCCGGTTTAGGGGCCAACGTCCTGACTTTC | - | TRBV5-1 | - | TRBJ2-6
CASSLETGAGETQYF | TGCGCCAGCAGCTTGGAAACAGGGGCAGGGGAGACCCAGTACTTC | - | TRBV5-1 | TRBD1 | TRBJ2-5
CASSPQPRLGYEQYF | TGTGCCAGCAGCCCCCAACCCAGACTAGGTTACGAGCAGTACTTC | once | TRBV9 | - | TRBJ2-7
CASSLLFVGTSRYEQYF | TGTGCCAGCAGCTTATTATTTGTCGGGACTAGCCGCTACGAGCAGTACTTC | - | TRBV7-2 | TRBD2 | TRBJ2-7
CARSLGADLSSYNEQLF | TGTGCCAGAAGCTTGGGGGCAGATCTCAGCTCCTACAATGAGCAGCTCTTC | - | TRBV5-3 | - | TRBJ2-1
CASSPGGSEWTQYF | TGTGCCAGCAGCCCAGGGGGGTCCGAGTGGACCCAGTACTTC | - | TRBV11-3 | - | TRBJ2-5
CASSPQHSNQPQHF | TGTGCCAGCTCACCACAGCATAGCAATCAGCCCCAGCATTTT | - | TRBV18 | - | TRBJ1-5
CASSLEGVEQFF | TGTGCCAGCAGCTTGGAAGGGGTCGAGCAGTTCTTC | - | TRBV7-9 | - | TRBJ2-1
CASTRTENTEAFF | TGTGCCAGCACCCGGACAGAGAACACTGAAGCTTTCTTT | - | TRBV6-1 | - | TRBJ1-1
CASRGGLAGAVNSYNEQFF | TGTGCCAGCAGAGGGGGACTAGCGGGGGCCGTAAACTCATACAATGAGCAGTTCTTC | - | TRBV2 | TRBD2 | TRBJ2-1
CASSLTGDRTEAFF | TGCGCCAGCAGCTTGACAGGGGATCGTACTGAAGCTTTCTTT | - | TRBV5-1 | TRBD1 | TRBJ1-1
CASRSAGEYQPQHF | TGTGCCAGCAGATCGGCCGGAGAGTATCAGCCCCAGCATTTT | - | TRBV19 | - | TRBJ1-5
CASSPTGGGYTF | TGTGCCAGCAGCCCGACGGGGGGGGGCTACACCTTC | - | TRBV7-9 | - | TRBJ1-2
CSVASQGAGETQYF | TGCAGCGTTGCAAGTCAGGGGGCAGGGGAGACCCAGTACTTC | - | TRBV29-1 | TRBD1 | TRBJ2-5
CASKGQGMGREQYF | TGTGCCAGCAAAGGACAGGGGATGGGGAGGGAGCAGTACTTC | - | TRBV6-5 | TRBD1 | TRBJ2-7
CASSNREGSTEAFF | TGTGCCAGTAGCAACAGGGAAGGTAGCACTGAAGCTTTCTTT | - | TRBV19 | - | TRBJ1-1
CASSPGWAFGEKLFF | TGTGCCAGCAGCCCGGGGTGGGCGTTTGGGGAAAAACTGTTTTTT | - | TRBV7-2 | - | TRBJ1-4
CASSPQGASNLEQYF | TGTGCCAGCTCACCACAGGGGGCGTCTAACCTGGAGCAGTACTTC | - | TRBV18 | TRBD1 | TRBJ2-7
CASSLGLADTQYF | TGTGCCAGCAGCTTAGGGTTAGCCGATACGCAGTATTTT | - | TRBV7-7 | - | TRBJ2-3
CASSLGQGNTEAFF | TGTGCCAGCAGCTTGGGACAGGGAAACACTGAAGCTTTCTTT | - | TRBV13 | TRBD1 | TRBJ1-1
CASSPSRPSERDTEAFF | TGCGCCAGCAGCCCATCTCGCCCATCGGAGCGGGACACTGAAGCTTTCTTT | - | TRBV4-3 | - | TRBJ1-1
CASSLSEEVYNEQFF | TGTGCCAGCAGCTTATCCGAGGAGGTATACAATGAGCAGTTCTTC | - | TRBV7-9 | - | TRBJ2-1
CSVGVGSGIQETQYF | TGCAGCGTCGGGGTGGGGTCGGGGATCCAAGAGACCCAGTACTTC | - | TRBV29-1 | - | TRBJ2-5
CASSRTGGIDTIYF | TGCGCCAGCAGCCGGACGGGGGGAATAGACACCATATATTTT | - | TRBV5-1 | - | TRBJ1-3
CSVKTGSSTDTQYF | TGCAGCGTCAAGACAGGTTCTAGCACAGATACGCAGTATTTT | - | TRBV29-1 | - | TRBJ2-3
CSVAANYGYTF | TGCAGCGTTGCGGCTAACTATGGCTACACCTTC | few | TRBV29-1 | - | TRBJ1-2
CASSLGWTGDGYTF | TGTGCCAGCAGTTTGGGCTGGACAGGGGATGGCTACACCTTC | - | TRBV6-6 | TRBD1 | TRBJ1-2
CASSPEAFSGDSTNEQFF | TGTGCCAGCAGCCCGGAGGCCTTTAGCGGAGATAGTACAAATGAGCAGTTCTTC | - | TRBV11-2 | - | TRBJ2-1
CATSRVSGDYNEQFF | TGTGCCACCAGCAGAGTAAGCGGGGATTACAATGAGCAGTTCTTC | - | TRBV15 | TRBD2 | TRBJ2-1
CASTYGQYEQYF | TGTGCCAGCACCTATGGACAGTACGAGCAGTACTTC | - | TRBV2 | - | TRBJ2-7
CASRMAGGSTDTQYF | TGCGCCAGCAGAATGGCGGGGGGGAGCACAGATACGCAGTATTTT | - | TRBV4-1 | TRBD2 | TRBJ2-3
CASSPSGGTNEQYF | TGCGCCAGCAGCCCTTCCGGGGGAACGAACGAGCAGTACTTC | - | TRBV4-3 | - | TRBJ2-7
CASSFSQGANYGYTF | TGTGCCAGCAGTTTCTCCCAGGGGGCCAACTATGGCTACACCTTC | - | TRBV27 | TRBD1 | TRBJ1-2
CASSLTSGGTDTQYF | TGTGCCAGCAGCCTGACTAGCGGGGGCACAGATACGCAGTATTTT | - | TRBV7-8 | TRBD2 | TRBJ2-3
CASSDVGGTKETQYF | TGTGCCAGCAGTGATGTTGGGGGCACCAAAGAGACCCAGTACTTC | - | TRBV2 | - | TRBJ2-5
CASSLAGDTYEQYF | TGTGCCAGCAGCTTGGCGGGGGATACCTACGAGCAGTACTTC | - | TRBV5-4 | - | TRBJ2-7